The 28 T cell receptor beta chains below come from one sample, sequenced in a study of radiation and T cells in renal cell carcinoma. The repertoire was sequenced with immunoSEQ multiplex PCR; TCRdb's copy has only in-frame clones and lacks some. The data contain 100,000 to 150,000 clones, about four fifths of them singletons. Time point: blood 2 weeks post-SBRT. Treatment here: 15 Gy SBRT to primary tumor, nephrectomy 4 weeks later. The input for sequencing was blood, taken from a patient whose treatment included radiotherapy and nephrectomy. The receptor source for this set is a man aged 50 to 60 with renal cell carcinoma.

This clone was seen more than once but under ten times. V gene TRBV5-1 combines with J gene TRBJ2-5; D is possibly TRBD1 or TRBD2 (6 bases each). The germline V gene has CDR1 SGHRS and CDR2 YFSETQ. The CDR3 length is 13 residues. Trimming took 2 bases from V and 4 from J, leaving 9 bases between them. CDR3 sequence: CASSFRGRETQYF. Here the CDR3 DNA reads TGCGCCAGCAGCTTTCGGGGGCGAGAGACCCAGTACTTC.

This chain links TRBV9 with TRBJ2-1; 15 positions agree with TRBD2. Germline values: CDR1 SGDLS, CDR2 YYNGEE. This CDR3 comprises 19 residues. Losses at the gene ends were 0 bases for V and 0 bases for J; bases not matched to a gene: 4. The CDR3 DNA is TGTGCCAGCAGCGTAGCCGGGACTAGCGGGGGGAGCTCCTACAATGAGCAGTTCTTC. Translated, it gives CASSVAGTSGGSSYNEQFF.

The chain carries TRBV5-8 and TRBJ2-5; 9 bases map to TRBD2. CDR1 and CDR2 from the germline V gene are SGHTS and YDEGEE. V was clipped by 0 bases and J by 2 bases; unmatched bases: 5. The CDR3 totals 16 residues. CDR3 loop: CASSLDLAGLQETQYF. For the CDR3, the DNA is TGTGCCAGCAGCTTGGACCTAGCGGGACTTCAAGAGACCCAGTACTTC.

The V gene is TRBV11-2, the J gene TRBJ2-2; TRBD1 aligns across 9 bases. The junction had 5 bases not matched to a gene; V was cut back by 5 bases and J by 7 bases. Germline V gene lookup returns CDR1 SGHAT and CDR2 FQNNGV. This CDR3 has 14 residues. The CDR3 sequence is CASSTNRGLGELFF. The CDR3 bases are TGTGCCAGCAGCACAAACAGGGGGCTCGGGGAGCTGTTTTTT. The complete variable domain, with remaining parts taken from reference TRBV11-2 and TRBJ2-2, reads EAGVAQSPRYKIIEKRQSVAFWCNPISGHATLYWYQQILGQGPKLLIQFQNNGVVDDSQLPKDRFSAERLKGVDSTLKIQPAKLEDSAVYLCASSTNRGLGELFFGEGSRLTVL.

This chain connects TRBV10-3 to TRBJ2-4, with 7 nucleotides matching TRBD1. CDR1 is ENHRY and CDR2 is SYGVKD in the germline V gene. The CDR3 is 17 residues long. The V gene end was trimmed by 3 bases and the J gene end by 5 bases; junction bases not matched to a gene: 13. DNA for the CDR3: TGTGCCATCAGTGACCGTACCCGGACAGGACCAGAAAACATTCAGTACTTC. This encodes CAISDRTRTGPENIQYF.

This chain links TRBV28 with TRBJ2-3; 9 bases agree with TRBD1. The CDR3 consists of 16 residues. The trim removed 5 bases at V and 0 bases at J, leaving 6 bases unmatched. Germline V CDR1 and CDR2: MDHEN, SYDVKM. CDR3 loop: CASSGGGTGSTDTQYF. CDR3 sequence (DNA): TGTGCCAGCAGTGGCGGCGGGACAGGGAGCACAGATACGCAGTATTTT. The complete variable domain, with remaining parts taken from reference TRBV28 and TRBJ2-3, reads DVKVTQSSRYLVKRTGEKVFLECVQDMDHENMFWYRQDPGLGLRLIYFSYDVKMKEKGDIPEGYSVSREKKERFSLILESASTNQTSMYLCASSGGGTGSTDTQYFGPGTRLTVL.

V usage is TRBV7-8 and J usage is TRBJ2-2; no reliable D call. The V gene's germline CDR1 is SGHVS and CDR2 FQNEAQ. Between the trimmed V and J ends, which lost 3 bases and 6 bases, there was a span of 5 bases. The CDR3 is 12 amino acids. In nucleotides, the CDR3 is TGTGCCAGCAGCTTCGGGTCCGGGGAGCTGTTTTTT. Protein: CASSFGSGELFF. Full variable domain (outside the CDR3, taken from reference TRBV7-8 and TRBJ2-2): GAGVSQSPRYKVAKRGQDVALRCDPISGHVSLFWYQQALGQGPEFLTYFQNEAQLDKSGLPSDRFFAERPEGSVSTLKIQRTQQEDSAVYLCASSFGSGELFFGEGSRLTVL.

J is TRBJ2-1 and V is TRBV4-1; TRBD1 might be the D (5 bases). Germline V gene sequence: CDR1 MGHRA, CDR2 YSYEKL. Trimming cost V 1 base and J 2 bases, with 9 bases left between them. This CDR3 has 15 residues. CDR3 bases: TGCGCCAGCAGCCAAGGGGGCAGGACCTACAATGAGCAGTTCTTC. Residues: CASSQGGRTYNEQFF.

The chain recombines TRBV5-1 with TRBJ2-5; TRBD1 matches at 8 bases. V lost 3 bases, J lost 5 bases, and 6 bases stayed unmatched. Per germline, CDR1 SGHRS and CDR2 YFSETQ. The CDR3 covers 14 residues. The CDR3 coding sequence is TGCGCCAGCAGCTCGGGGACAGGTGAGGAGACCCAGTACTTC. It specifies CASSSGTGEETQYF.

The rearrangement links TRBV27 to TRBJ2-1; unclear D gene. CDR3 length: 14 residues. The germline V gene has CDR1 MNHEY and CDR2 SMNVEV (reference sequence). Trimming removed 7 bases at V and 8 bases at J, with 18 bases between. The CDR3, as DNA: TGTGCCAGCAAGACCGCGCGCAGGCAAGATGAGCAGTTCTTC. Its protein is CASKTARRQDEQFF.

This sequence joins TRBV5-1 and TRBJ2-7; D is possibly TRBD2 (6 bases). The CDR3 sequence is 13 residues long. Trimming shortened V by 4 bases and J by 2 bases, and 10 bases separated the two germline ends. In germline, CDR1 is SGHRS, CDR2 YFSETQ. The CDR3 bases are TGCGCCAGCAGCAGGACGGGGGCCTACGAGCAGTACTTC. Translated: CASSRTGAYEQYF.

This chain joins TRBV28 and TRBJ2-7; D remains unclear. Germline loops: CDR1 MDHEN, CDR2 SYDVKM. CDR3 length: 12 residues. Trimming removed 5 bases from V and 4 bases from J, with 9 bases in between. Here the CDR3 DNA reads TGTGCCAGCAGTCACTTGGGATACGAGCAGTACTTC. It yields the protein CASSHLGYEQYF. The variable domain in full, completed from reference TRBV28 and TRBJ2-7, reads DVKVTQSSRYLVKRTGEKVFLECVQDMDHENMFWYRQDPGLGLRLIYFSYDVKMKEKGDIPEGYSVSREKKERFSLILESASTNQTSMYLCASSHLGYEQYFGPGTRLTVT.

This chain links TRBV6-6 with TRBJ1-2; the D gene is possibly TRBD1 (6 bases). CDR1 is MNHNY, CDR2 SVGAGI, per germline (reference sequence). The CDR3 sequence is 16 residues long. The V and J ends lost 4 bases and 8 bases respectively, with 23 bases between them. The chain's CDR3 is CASSWTEKGGSGGYTF. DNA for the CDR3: TGTGCCAGCAGTTGGACAGAAAAAGGGGGATCGGGCGGCTACACCTTC.

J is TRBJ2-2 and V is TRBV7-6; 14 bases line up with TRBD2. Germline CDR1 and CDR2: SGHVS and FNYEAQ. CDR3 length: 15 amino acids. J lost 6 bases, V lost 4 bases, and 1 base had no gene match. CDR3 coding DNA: TGTGCCAGCAGCTCGACTAGCGGGAGGGCCGGGGAGCTGTTTTTT. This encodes CASSSTSGRAGELFF.

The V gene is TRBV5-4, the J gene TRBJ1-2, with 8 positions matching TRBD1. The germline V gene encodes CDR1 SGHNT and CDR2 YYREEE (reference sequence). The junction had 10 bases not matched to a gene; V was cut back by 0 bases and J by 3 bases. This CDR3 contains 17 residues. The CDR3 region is CASSLEIWQGADYGYTF. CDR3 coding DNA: TGTGCCAGCAGCTTGGAAATTTGGCAGGGGGCGGACTATGGCTACACCTTC.

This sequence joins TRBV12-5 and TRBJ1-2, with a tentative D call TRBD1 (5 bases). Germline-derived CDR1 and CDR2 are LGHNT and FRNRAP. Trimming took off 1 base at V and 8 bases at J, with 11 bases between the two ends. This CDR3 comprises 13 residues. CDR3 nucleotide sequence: TGTGCTAGTGGTTTGGACAGGAGGGAGGGCTACACCTTC. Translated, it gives CASGLDRREGYTF.

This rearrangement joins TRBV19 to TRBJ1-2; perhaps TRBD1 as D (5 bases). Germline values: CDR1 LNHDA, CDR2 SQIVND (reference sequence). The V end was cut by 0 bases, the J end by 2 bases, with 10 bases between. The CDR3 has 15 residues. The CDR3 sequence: CASSIDSGANYGYTF. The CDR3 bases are TGTGCCAGTAGTATAGACTCCGGGGCGAACTATGGCTACACCTTC.

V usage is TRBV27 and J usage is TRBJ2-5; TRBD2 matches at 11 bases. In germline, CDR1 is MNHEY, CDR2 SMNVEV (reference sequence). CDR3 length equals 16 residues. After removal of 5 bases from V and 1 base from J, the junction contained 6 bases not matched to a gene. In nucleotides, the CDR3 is TGTGCCAGCAGTCGACTAGCGGGAACGGGCCAAGAGACCCAGTACTTC. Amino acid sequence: CASSRLAGTGQETQYF.

CDR3 nucleotides: TGTGCCAGCAGGGATGGGCAGGGTGTGGCCGGGGAGCTGTTTTTT. It yields the protein CASRDGQGVAGELFF. The V call is TRBV11-3, the J call TRBJ2-2; weak D call: TRBD1 (5 bases). This CDR3 spans 15 amino acids. The V end was cut by 6 bases, the J end by 6 bases, with 17 bases between. The germline V gene encodes CDR1 SGHNT and CDR2 YENEEA.

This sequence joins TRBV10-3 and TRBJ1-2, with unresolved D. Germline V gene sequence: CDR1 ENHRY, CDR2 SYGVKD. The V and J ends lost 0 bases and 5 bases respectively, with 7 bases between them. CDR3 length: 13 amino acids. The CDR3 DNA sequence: TGTGCCATCAGTGAGTCGGTACAGTATGGCTACACCTTC. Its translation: CAISESVQYGYTF.

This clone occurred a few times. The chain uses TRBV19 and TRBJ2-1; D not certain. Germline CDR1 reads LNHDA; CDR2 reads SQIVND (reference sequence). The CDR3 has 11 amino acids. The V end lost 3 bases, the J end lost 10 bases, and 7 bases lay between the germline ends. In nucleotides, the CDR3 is TGTGCCAGTAGTATTTGGTCAGAGCAGTTCTTC. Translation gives CASSIWSEQFF.

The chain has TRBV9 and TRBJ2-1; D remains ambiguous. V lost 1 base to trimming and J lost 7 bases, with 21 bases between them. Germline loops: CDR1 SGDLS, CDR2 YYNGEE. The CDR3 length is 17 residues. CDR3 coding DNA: TGTGCCAGCAGCGTAAACCAATTCGCCCGGCTGGGGAATGAGCAGTTCTTC. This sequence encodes CASSVNQFARLGNEQFF. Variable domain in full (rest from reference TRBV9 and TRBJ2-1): DSGVTQTPKHLITATGQRVTLRCSPRSGDLSVYWYQQSLDQGLQFLIQYYNGEERAKGNILERFSAQQFPDLHSELNLSSLELGDSALYFCASSVNQFARLGNEQFFGPGTRLTVL.

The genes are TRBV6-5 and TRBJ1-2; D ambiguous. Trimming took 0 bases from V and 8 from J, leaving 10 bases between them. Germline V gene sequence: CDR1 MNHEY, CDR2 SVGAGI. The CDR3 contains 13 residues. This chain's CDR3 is CASSYSGGKGYTF. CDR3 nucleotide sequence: TGTGCCAGCAGTTACTCGGGAGGGAAAGGCTACACCTTC.

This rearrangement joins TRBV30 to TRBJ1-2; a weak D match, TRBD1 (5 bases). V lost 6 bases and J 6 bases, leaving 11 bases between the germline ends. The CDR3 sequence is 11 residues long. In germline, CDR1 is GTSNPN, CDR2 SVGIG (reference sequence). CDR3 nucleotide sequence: TGTGCCTGCTCGGGGCTGGATGGCTACACCTTC. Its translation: CACSGLDGYTF.

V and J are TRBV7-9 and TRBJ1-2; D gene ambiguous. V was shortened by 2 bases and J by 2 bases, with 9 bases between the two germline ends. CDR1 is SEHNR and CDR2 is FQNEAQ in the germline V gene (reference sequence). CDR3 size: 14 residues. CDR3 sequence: CASSLPVPNYGYTF. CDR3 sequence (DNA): TGTGCCAGCAGCTTACCTGTCCCAAACTATGGCTACACCTTC.

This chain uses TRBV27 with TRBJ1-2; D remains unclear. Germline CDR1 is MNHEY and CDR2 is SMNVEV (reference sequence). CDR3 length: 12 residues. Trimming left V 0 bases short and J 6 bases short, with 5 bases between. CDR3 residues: CASSLSGNGYTF. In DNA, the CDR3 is TGTGCCAGCAGTTTATCGGGTAATGGCTACACCTTC.

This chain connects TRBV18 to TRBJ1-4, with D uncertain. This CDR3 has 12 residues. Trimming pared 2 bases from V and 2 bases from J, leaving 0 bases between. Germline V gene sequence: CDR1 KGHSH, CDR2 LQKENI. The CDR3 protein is CASSPTNEKLFF. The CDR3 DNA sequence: TGTGCCAGCTCACCAACTAATGAAAAACTGTTTTTT.

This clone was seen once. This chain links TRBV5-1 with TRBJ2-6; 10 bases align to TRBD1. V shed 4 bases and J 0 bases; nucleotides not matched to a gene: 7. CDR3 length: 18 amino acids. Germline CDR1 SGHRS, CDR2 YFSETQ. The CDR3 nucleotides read TGCGCCAGCAGCACCGGACAGGGGGAGATCTCTGGGGCCAACGTCCTGACTTTC. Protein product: CASSTGQGEISGANVLTF.